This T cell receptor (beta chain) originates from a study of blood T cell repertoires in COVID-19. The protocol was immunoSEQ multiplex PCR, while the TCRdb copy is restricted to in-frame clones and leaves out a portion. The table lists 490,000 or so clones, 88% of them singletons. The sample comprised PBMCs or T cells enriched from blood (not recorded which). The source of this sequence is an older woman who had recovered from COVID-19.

Here the CDR3 reads CASRSLYSNQPQHF. CDR3 in DNA: TGTGCCAGTAGGTCCCTGTATAGCAATCAGCCCCAGCATTTT. The genes are TRBV19 and TRBJ1-5; D remains unclear. The germline V gene has CDR1 LNHDA and CDR2 SQIVND (reference sequence). The germline V and J ends were trimmed by 6 bases and 0 bases, with 9 bases remaining between them. This CDR3 is 14 amino acids long.